A selection of T cell receptor beta chains follows, all from one sample in a study of blood T cells in healthy people across ages. TCRdb re-analysed the 5' RACE reads in MiXCR, keeping a single row per CDR3 protein. The table lists about 760,000 distinct CDR3 sequences, 20% to 25% of them singletons. These data were likewise used in another study, on T cells of mothers and their children.

The sequenced sample consisted of blood. The receptors come from a boy younger than 18 in good health. Both conserved end residues are part of each CDR3. D genes are given only for firm matches. Size values are once, few and many counts, or a class for expanded clones, and some rows have none.

J gene: TRBJ2-5
V gene: TRBV6-1
clone size: few
D gene: TRBD2
CDR3 protein: CASSSLAGVPQETQYF
CDR3 DNA: TGTGCCAGCAGCTCACTAGCGGGGGTTCCTCAAGAGACCCAGTACTTC

J gene: TRBJ2-1
V gene: TRBV5-1
clone size: .
D gene: TRBD2
CDR3 protein: CASSPLTSGGTEQFF
CDR3 DNA: TGCGCCAGCAGCCCTCTTACTAGCGGGGGGACTGAGCAGTTCTTC

J gene: TRBJ1-2
V gene: TRBV19
clone size: few
D gene: .
CDR3 protein: CASSMTVGGYTF
CDR3 DNA: TGTGCCAGTAGTATGACAGTCGGAGGCTACACCTTC

J gene: TRBJ2-5
V gene: TRBV6-1
clone size: .
D gene: TRBD1
CDR3 protein: CASSGGTGGHQETQYF
CDR3 DNA: TGTGCCAGCAGTGGGGGAACAGGGGGGCATCAAGAGACCCAGTACTTC

J gene: TRBJ2-1
V gene: TRBV29-1
clone size: few
D gene: .
CDR3 protein: CSVEDRDQPGDEQFF
CDR3 DNA: TGCAGCGTTGAAGATAGGGACCAACCTGGAGATGAGCAGTTCTTC

J gene: TRBJ2-1
V gene: TRBV7-3
clone size: .
D gene: TRBD2
CDR3 protein: CASSLTLAGDNEQFF
CDR3 DNA: TGTGCCAGCAGCTTAACATTAGCGGGAGACAATGAGCAGTTCTTC

J gene: TRBJ2-3
V gene: TRBV4-3
clone size: few
D gene: .
CDR3 protein: CASSQDMGNDYSTLDTQYF
CDR3 DNA: TGCGCCAGCAGCCAAGATATGGGAAATGACTACAGCACCTTAGATACGCAGTATTTT

J gene: TRBJ2-5
V gene: TRBV29-1
clone size: few
D gene: .
CDR3 protein: CSVEGPSRETQYF
CDR3 DNA: TGCAGCGTTGAAGGGCCCAGTAGGGAGACCCAGTACTTC

J gene: TRBJ2-2
V gene: TRBV3-1
clone size: .
D gene: .
CDR3 protein: CASSHRDGELFF
CDR3 DNA: TGTGCCAGCAGCCATAGGGACGGGGAGCTGTTTTTT

J gene: TRBJ1-2
V gene: TRBV20-1
clone size: .
D gene: .
CDR3 protein: CSVTIGTRRGGYTF
CDR3 DNA: TGCAGTGTCACCATCGGGACCCGGAGGGGTGGCTACACCTTC

J gene: TRBJ1-3
V gene: TRBV12-3/TRBV12-4
clone size: .
D gene: TRBD1
CDR3 protein: CASSPYRQGRGGNTIYF
CDR3 DNA: TGTGCCAGCAGCCCTTACAGACAGGGAAGAGGAGGAAACACCATATATTTT

J gene: TRBJ1-1
V gene: TRBV5-1
clone size: few
D gene: .
CDR3 protein: CASSLARGLTEAFF
CDR3 DNA: TGCGCCAGCAGCTTGGCCCGGGGGCTCACTGAAGCTTTCTTT

J gene: TRBJ1-4
V gene: TRBV16
clone size: .
D gene: .
CDR3 protein: CASSPYLEDEKLFF
CDR3 DNA: TGTGCCAGCAGCCCGTACCTAGAAGATGAAAAACTGTTTTTT

J gene: TRBJ2-5
V gene: TRBV13
clone size: .
D gene: .
CDR3 protein: CASSAPTGRQETQYF
CDR3 DNA: TGTGCCAGCAGCGCGCCGACAGGCCGTCAAGAGACCCAGTACTTC

J gene: TRBJ2-7
V gene: TRBV12-3/TRBV12-4
clone size: few
D gene: .
CDR3 protein: CAGSPALSYEQYF
CDR3 DNA: TGTGCCGGCAGTCCAGCACTCTCCTACGAGCAGTACTTC

J gene: TRBJ2-3
V gene: TRBV7-2
clone size: .
D gene: .
CDR3 protein: CASSFIPGIFSTDTQYF
CDR3 DNA: TGTGCCAGCAGCTTCATCCCGGGGATCTTCTCCACAGATACGCAGTATTTT

J gene: TRBJ2-7
V gene: TRBV28
clone size: few
D gene: TRBD1
CDR3 protein: CASAPGTGGAYEQYF
CDR3 DNA: TGTGCCAGTGCACCCGGGACAGGGGGAGCCTACGAGCAGTACTTC

J gene: TRBJ1-4
V gene: TRBV5-1
clone size: few
D gene: TRBD1
CDR3 protein: CASSLAGQAGEKLFF
CDR3 DNA: TGCGCCAGCAGCTTGGCGGGACAGGCAGGGGAAAAACTGTTTTTT

J gene: TRBJ2-5
V gene: TRBV13
clone size: .
D gene: .
CDR3 protein: CASSQEAQETQYF
CDR3 DNA: TGTGCCAGCAGCCAGGAAGCCCAAGAGACCCAGTACTTC

J gene: TRBJ1-2
V gene: TRBV12-3/TRBV12-4
clone size: .
D gene: TRBD1
CDR3 protein: CASTWDSNSYGYTF
CDR3 DNA: TGTGCCAGCACCTGGGACAGTAATTCTTATGGCTACACCTTC

J gene: TRBJ2-7
V gene: TRBV5-6
clone size: few
D gene: .
CDR3 protein: CASSLRVTVWEQYF
CDR3 DNA: TGTGCCAGCAGCTTGCGCGTGACCGTTTGGGAGCAGTACTTC

J gene: TRBJ2-2
V gene: TRBV14
clone size: .
D gene: TRBD1
CDR3 protein: CASSQVTGTTGELFF
CDR3 DNA: TGTGCCAGCAGCCAAGTGACAGGGACCACCGGGGAGCTGTTTTTT